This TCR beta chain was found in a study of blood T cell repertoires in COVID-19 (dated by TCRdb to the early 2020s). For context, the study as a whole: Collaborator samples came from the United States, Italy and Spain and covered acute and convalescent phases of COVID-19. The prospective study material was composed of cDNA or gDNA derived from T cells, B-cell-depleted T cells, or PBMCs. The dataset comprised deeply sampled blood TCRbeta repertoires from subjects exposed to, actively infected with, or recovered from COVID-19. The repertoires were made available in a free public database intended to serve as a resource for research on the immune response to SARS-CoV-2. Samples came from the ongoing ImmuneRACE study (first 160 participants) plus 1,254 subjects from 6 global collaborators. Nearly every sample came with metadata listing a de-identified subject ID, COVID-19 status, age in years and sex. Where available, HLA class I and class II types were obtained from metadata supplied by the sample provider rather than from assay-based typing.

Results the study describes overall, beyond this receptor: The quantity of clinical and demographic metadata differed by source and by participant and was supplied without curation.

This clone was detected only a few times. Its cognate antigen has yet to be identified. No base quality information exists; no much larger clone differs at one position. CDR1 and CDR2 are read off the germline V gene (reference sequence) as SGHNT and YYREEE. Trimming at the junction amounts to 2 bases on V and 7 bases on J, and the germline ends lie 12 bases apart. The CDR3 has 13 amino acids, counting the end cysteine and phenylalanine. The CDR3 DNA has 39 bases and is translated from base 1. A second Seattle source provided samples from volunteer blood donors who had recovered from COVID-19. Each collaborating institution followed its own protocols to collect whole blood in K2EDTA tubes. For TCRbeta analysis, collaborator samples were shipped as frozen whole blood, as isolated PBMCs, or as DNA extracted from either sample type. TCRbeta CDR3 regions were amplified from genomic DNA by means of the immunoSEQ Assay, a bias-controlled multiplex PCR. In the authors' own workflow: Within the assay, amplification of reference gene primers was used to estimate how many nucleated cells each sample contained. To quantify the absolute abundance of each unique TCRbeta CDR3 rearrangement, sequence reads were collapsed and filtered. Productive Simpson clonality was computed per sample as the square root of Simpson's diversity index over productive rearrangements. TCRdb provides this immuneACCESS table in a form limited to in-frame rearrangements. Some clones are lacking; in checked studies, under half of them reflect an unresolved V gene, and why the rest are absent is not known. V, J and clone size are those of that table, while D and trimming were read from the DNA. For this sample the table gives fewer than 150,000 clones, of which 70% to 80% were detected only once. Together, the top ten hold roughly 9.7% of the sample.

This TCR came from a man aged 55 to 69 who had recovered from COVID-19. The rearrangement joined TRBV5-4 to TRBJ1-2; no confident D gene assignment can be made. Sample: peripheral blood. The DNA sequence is TGTGCCAGCAGCTTCTCGAGAAGCCGTGGCTACACCTTC. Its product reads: CASSFSRSRGYTF.